Below are 10 T cell receptor beta chains sequenced from a single sample in a study of graft-versus-host responses after intestinal transplantation. This table comes from immunoSEQ multiplex PCR, and its TCRdb copy is limited to in-frame clones, with some not included. The data show fewer than 120,000 clones, over 85% seen once. These receptors lack a known antigen. This specimen consisted of unstimulated CD8+ T cells sorted from spleen or lymph node cells, obtained before intestinal transplant. Receptors were obtained from a human donor who received an intestinal transplant.

This chain links TRBV7-6 with TRBJ2-7; TRBD1 or TRBD2 may be the D gene (5 bases each). Germline values: CDR1 SGHVS, CDR2 FNYEAQ. The V end lost 5 bases, the J end lost 2 bases, and 13 bases lay between the germline ends. CDR3 length: 14 amino acids. The CDR3 here is CASSLTQGAYEQYF. CDR3 nucleotide sequence: TGTGCCAGCAGCCTGACTCAGGGAGCCTACGAGCAGTACTTC. The complete variable domain, with remaining parts taken from reference TRBV7-6 and TRBJ2-7, reads GAGVSQSPRYKVTKRGQDVALRCDPISGHVSLYWYRQALGQGPEFLTYFNYEAQQDKSGLPNDRFSAERPEGSISTLTIQRTEQRDSAMYRCASSLTQGAYEQYFGPGTRLTVT.

The chain links TRBV28 to TRBJ2-7; 9 positions agree with TRBD1. CDR3 length equals 16 residues. In germline, CDR1 is MDHEN, CDR2 SYDVKM. Trimming at V came to 6 bases and at J to 9 bases, leaving 18 bases not matched to a gene. The CDR3 coding sequence is TGTGCCAGCAGCCCGGACAGGGGACATCCCTACATAGGGCAGTACTTC. Protein product: CASSPDRGHPYIGQYF. Filled out from reference TRBV28 and TRBJ2-7, the complete variable domain reads DVKVTQSSRYLVKRTGEKVFLECVQDMDHENMFWYRQDPGLGLRLIYFSYDVKMKEKGDIPEGYSVSREKKERFSLILESASTNQTSMYLCASSPDRGHPYIGQYFGPGTRLTVT.

This clone has just a few counts. The chain couples TRBV6-1 to TRBJ2-1; D gene ambiguous. Trimming removed 8 bases from V and 4 bases from J, with 9 bases in between. CDR3 size: 12 residues. Germline CDR1 is MNHNS and CDR2 is SASEGT. DNA of the CDR3: TGTGCCAGCCGTACGCAATACAATGAGCAGTTCTTC. Protein product: CASRTQYNEQFF.

The rearrangement links TRBV4-1 to TRBJ2-7; 11 bases agree with TRBD2. J lost 2 bases, V lost 4 bases, and 7 bases had no gene match. Per the germline V gene, CDR1 is MGHRA and CDR2 is YSYEKL. This CDR3 region has 16 residues. CDR3 DNA sequence: TGCGCCAGCAGCCGAACGGGACTAGCGGACCCCTACGAGCAGTACTTC. Its translation: CASSRTGLADPYEQYF.

J is TRBJ2-5 and V is TRBV19; D gene ambiguous. Trimming removed 5 bases at V and 0 bases at J, with 4 bases between. Per germline, CDR1 LNHDA and CDR2 SQIVND (reference sequence). The CDR3 has 12 residues. CDR3 nucleotide sequence: TGTGCCAGTAGTGGGTACCAAGAGACCCAGTACTTC. Amino acids: CASSGYQETQYF.

The J gene is TRBJ2-7, the V gene TRBV14; TRBD1 aligns across 9 bases. CDR3 length equals 15 residues. J was trimmed by 6 bases and V by 5 bases; bases with no gene match: 11. Germline V gene sequence: CDR1 SGHDN, CDR2 FVKESK. This CDR3 is CASSWDPGQGSEQYF. For the CDR3, the DNA is TGTGCCAGCAGCTGGGATCCGGGACAGGGCTCCGAGCAGTACTTC.

This rearrangement joins TRBV5-1 to TRBJ2-1, with 11 positions matching TRBD2. CDR3 length: 16 residues. CDR1 is SGHRS, CDR2 YFSETQ, per germline. With 4 bases clipped from V and 7 bases from J, the junction kept 10 bases outside the gene matches. The CDR3 loop reads CASSPGLAGPWNEQFF. Here the CDR3 DNA reads TGCGCCAGCAGCCCCGGACTAGCGGGCCCGTGGAATGAGCAGTTCTTC.

The V call is TRBV9, the J call TRBJ2-1; D is perhaps TRBD1 (5 bases). The germline V gene has CDR1 SGDLS and CDR2 YYNGEE. The germline V and J ends were trimmed by 4 bases and 9 bases, with 14 bases remaining between them. The CDR3 is made up of 13 amino acids. The CDR3 DNA follows: TGTGCCAGCAGCAGGACCAGGGCAGGTGAGCAGTTCTTC. It yields the protein CASSRTRAGEQFF.

This clone was seen once. This chain links TRBV10-2 with TRBJ2-1, with 13 bases matching TRBD2. V was pared by 6 bases and J by 9 bases, with 8 bases of the junction left unmatched. Per germline, CDR1 WSHSY and CDR2 SAAADI. This CDR3 comprises 15 residues. CDR3 protein: CASSSGLAGPGEQFF. CDR3 nucleotides: TGCGCCAGCAGCTCGGGACTAGCGGGACCGGGTGAGCAGTTCTTC.

V gene TRBV7-9 combines with J gene TRBJ1-5; D uncertain. Germline CDR1 is SEHNR and CDR2 is FQNEAQ (reference sequence). The CDR3 extends over 13 amino acids. Trimming removed 1 base at V and 3 bases at J, with 4 bases between. This chain's CDR3 is CASSLDINQPQHF. CDR3 bases: TGTGCCAGCAGCTTAGACATCAATCAGCCCCAGCATTTT.